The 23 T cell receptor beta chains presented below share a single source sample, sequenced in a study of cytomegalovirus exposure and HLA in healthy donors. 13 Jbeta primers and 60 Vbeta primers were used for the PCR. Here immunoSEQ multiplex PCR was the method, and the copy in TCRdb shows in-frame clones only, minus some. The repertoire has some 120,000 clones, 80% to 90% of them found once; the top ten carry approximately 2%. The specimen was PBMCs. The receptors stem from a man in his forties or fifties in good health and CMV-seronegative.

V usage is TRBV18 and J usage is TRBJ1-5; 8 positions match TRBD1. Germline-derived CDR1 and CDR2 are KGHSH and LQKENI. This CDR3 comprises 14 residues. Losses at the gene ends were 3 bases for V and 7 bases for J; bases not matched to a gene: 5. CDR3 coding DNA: TGTGCCAGCTCACCGGACAGGGTCGGGCAGCCCCAGCATTTT. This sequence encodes CASSPDRVGQPQHF.

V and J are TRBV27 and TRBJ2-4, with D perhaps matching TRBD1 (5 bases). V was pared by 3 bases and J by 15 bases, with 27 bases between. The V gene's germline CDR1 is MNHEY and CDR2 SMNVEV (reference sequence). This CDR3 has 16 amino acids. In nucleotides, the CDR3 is TGTGCCAGCAGTTTGCGACCCCCCCCGTCGGGTGGGGCTGGGTACTTC. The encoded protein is CASSLRPPPSGGAGYF.

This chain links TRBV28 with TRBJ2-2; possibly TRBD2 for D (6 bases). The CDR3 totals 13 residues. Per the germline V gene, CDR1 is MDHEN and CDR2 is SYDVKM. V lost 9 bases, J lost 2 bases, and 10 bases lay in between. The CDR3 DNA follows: TGTGCCAGTCGGGACTTAAACACCGGGGAGCTGTTTTTT. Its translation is CASRDLNTGELFF.

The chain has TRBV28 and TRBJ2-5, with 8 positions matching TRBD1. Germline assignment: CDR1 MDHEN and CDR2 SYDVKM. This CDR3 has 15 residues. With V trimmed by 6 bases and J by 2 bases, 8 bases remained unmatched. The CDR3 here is CASSSRQGRQETQYF. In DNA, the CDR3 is TGTGCCAGCAGCTCGAGACAGGGGAGGCAAGAGACCCAGTACTTC.

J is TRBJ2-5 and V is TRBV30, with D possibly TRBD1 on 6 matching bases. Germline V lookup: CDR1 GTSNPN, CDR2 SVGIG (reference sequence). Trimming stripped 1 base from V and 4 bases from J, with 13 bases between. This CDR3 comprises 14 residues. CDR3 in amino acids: CAWSGPNRAETQYF. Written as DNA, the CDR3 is TGTGCCTGGAGTGGCCCCAACAGGGCAGAGACCCAGTACTTC.

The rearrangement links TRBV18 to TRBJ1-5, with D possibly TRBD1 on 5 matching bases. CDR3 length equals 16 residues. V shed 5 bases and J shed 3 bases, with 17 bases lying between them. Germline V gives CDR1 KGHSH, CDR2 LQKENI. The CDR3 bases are TGTGCCAGCTCAAGCGGGACGGTTTATTCCAATCAGCCCCAGCATTTT. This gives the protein CASSSGTVYSNQPQHF.

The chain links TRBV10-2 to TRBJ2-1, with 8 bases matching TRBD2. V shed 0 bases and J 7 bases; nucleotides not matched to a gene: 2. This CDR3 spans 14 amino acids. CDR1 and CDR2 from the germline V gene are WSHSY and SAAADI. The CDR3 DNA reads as TGCGCCAGCAGTGAGTCGGGGACTAGGAATGAGCAGTTCTTC. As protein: CASSESGTRNEQFF.

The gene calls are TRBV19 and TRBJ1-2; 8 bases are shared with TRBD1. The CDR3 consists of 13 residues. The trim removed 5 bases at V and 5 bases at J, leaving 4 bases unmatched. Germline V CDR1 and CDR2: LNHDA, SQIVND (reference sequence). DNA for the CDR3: TGTGCCAGTAGTCCCGGGACAGGATATGGCTACACCTTC. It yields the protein CASSPGTGYGYTF.

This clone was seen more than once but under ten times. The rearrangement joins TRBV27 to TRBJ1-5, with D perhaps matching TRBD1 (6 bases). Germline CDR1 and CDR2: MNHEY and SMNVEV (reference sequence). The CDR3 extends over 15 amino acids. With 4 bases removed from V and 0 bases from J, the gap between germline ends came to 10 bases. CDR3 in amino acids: CASSSGEFSNQPQHF. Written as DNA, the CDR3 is TGTGCCAGCAGTTCAGGGGAGTTTAGCAATCAGCCCCAGCATTTT.

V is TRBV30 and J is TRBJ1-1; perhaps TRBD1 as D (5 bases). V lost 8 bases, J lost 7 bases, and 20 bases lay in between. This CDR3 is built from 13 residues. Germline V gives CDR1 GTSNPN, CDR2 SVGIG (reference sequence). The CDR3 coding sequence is TGTGCCAGCCGACAGTTTTCCTCGAATGAAGCTTTCTTT. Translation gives CASRQFSSNEAFF.

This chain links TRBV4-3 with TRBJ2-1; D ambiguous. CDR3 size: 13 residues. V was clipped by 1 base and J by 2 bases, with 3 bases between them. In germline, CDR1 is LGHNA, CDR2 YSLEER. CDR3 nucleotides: TGCGCCAGCAGCCAAGCTCCCTACAATGAGCAGTTCTTC. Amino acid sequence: CASSQAPYNEQFF.

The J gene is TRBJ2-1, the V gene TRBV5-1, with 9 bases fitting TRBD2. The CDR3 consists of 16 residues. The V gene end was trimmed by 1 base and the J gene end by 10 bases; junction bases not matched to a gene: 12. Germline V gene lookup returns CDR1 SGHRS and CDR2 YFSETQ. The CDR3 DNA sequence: TGCGCCAGCAGCTTGACTGGAGTAGCGGGAGAACGGGAGCAGTTCTTC. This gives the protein CASSLTGVAGEREQFF.

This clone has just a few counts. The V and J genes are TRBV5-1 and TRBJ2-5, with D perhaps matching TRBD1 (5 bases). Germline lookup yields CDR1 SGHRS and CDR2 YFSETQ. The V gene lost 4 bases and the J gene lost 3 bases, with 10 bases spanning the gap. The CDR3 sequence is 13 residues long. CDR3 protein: CASSNPTEETQYF. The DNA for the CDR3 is TGCGCCAGCAGCAACCCGACAGAAGAGACCCAGTACTTC.

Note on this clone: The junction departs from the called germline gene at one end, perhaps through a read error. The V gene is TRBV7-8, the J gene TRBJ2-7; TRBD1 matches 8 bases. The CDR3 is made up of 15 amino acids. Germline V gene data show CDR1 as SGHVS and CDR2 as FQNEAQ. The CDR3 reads CASSTAGTGSSEQYF. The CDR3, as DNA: TGTGCCAGCAGCACCGCCGGGACAGGCTCCTCCGAGCAGTACTTC. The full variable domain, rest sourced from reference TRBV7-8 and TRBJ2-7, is GAGVSQSPRYKVAKRGQDVALRCDPISGHVSLFWYQQALGQGPEFLTYFQNEAQLDKSGLPSDRFFAERPEGSVSTLKIQRTQQEDSAVYLCASSTAGTGSSEQYFGPGTRLTVT.

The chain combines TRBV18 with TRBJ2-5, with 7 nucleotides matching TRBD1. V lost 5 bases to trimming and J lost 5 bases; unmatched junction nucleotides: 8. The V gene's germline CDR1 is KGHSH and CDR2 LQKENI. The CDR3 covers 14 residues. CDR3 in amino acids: CASSFKGGLETQYF. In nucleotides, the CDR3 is TGTGCCAGCTCATTTAAAGGGGGCCTGGAGACCCAGTACTTC.

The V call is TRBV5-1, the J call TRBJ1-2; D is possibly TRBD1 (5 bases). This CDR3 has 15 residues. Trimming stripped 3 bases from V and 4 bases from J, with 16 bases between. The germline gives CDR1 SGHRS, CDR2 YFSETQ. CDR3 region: CASSWTRGTSYGYTF. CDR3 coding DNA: TGCGCCAGCAGCTGGACAAGGGGCACATCCTATGGCTACACCTTC.

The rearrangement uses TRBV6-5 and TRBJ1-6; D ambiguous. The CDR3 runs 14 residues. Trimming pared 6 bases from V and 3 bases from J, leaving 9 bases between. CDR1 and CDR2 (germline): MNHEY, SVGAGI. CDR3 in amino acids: CASSATFYNSPLHF. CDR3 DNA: TGTGCCAGCAGCGCGACATTCTATAATTCACCCCTCCACTTT.

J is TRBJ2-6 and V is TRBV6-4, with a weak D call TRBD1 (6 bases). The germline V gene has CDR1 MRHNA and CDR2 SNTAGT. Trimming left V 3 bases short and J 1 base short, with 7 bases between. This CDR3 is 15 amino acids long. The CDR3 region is CASSETGSGANVLTF. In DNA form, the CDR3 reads TGTGCCAGCAGTGAAACAGGGTCTGGGGCCAACGTCCTGACTTTC.

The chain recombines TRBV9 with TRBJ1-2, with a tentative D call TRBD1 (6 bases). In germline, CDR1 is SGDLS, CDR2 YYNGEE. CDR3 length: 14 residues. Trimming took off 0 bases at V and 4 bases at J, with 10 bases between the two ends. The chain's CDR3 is CASSVVGQSYGYTF. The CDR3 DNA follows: TGTGCCAGCAGCGTAGTTGGACAGAGCTATGGCTACACCTTC. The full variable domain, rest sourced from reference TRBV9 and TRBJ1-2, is DSGVTQTPKHLITATGQRVTLRCSPRSGDLSVYWYQQSLDQGLQFLIQYYNGEERAKGNILERFSAQQFPDLHSELNLSSLELGDSALYFCASSVVGQSYGYTFGSGTRLTVV.

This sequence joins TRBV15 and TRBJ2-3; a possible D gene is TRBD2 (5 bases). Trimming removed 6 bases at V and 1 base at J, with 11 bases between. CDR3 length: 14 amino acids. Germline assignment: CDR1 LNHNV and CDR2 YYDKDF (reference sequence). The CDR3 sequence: CATSRVRGTDTQYF. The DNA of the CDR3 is TGTGCCACCAGTAGGGTGCGGGGCACAGATACGCAGTATTTT.

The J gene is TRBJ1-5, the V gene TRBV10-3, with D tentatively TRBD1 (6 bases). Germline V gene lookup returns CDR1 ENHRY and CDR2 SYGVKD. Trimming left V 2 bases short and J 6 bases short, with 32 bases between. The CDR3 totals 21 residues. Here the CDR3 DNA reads TGTGCCATCAGTGAGGCATCCCCGGGACACGGTCTAACACTCCAGGGTCAGCCCCAGCATTTT. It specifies CAISEASPGHGLTLQGQPQHF.

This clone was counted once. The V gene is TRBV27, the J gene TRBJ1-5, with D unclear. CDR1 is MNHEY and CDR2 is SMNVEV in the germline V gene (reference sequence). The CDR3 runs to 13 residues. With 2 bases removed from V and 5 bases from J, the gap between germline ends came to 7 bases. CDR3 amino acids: CASSLISHQPQHF. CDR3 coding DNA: TGTGCCAGCAGTTTAATCTCTCATCAGCCCCAGCATTTT.

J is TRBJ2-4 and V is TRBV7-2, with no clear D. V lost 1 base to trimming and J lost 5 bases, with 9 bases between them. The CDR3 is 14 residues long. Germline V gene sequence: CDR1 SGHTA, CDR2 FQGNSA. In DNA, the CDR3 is TGTGCCAGCAGCTTAGTCCGGTACGAAAACATTCAGTACTTC. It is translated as CASSLVRYENIQYF.